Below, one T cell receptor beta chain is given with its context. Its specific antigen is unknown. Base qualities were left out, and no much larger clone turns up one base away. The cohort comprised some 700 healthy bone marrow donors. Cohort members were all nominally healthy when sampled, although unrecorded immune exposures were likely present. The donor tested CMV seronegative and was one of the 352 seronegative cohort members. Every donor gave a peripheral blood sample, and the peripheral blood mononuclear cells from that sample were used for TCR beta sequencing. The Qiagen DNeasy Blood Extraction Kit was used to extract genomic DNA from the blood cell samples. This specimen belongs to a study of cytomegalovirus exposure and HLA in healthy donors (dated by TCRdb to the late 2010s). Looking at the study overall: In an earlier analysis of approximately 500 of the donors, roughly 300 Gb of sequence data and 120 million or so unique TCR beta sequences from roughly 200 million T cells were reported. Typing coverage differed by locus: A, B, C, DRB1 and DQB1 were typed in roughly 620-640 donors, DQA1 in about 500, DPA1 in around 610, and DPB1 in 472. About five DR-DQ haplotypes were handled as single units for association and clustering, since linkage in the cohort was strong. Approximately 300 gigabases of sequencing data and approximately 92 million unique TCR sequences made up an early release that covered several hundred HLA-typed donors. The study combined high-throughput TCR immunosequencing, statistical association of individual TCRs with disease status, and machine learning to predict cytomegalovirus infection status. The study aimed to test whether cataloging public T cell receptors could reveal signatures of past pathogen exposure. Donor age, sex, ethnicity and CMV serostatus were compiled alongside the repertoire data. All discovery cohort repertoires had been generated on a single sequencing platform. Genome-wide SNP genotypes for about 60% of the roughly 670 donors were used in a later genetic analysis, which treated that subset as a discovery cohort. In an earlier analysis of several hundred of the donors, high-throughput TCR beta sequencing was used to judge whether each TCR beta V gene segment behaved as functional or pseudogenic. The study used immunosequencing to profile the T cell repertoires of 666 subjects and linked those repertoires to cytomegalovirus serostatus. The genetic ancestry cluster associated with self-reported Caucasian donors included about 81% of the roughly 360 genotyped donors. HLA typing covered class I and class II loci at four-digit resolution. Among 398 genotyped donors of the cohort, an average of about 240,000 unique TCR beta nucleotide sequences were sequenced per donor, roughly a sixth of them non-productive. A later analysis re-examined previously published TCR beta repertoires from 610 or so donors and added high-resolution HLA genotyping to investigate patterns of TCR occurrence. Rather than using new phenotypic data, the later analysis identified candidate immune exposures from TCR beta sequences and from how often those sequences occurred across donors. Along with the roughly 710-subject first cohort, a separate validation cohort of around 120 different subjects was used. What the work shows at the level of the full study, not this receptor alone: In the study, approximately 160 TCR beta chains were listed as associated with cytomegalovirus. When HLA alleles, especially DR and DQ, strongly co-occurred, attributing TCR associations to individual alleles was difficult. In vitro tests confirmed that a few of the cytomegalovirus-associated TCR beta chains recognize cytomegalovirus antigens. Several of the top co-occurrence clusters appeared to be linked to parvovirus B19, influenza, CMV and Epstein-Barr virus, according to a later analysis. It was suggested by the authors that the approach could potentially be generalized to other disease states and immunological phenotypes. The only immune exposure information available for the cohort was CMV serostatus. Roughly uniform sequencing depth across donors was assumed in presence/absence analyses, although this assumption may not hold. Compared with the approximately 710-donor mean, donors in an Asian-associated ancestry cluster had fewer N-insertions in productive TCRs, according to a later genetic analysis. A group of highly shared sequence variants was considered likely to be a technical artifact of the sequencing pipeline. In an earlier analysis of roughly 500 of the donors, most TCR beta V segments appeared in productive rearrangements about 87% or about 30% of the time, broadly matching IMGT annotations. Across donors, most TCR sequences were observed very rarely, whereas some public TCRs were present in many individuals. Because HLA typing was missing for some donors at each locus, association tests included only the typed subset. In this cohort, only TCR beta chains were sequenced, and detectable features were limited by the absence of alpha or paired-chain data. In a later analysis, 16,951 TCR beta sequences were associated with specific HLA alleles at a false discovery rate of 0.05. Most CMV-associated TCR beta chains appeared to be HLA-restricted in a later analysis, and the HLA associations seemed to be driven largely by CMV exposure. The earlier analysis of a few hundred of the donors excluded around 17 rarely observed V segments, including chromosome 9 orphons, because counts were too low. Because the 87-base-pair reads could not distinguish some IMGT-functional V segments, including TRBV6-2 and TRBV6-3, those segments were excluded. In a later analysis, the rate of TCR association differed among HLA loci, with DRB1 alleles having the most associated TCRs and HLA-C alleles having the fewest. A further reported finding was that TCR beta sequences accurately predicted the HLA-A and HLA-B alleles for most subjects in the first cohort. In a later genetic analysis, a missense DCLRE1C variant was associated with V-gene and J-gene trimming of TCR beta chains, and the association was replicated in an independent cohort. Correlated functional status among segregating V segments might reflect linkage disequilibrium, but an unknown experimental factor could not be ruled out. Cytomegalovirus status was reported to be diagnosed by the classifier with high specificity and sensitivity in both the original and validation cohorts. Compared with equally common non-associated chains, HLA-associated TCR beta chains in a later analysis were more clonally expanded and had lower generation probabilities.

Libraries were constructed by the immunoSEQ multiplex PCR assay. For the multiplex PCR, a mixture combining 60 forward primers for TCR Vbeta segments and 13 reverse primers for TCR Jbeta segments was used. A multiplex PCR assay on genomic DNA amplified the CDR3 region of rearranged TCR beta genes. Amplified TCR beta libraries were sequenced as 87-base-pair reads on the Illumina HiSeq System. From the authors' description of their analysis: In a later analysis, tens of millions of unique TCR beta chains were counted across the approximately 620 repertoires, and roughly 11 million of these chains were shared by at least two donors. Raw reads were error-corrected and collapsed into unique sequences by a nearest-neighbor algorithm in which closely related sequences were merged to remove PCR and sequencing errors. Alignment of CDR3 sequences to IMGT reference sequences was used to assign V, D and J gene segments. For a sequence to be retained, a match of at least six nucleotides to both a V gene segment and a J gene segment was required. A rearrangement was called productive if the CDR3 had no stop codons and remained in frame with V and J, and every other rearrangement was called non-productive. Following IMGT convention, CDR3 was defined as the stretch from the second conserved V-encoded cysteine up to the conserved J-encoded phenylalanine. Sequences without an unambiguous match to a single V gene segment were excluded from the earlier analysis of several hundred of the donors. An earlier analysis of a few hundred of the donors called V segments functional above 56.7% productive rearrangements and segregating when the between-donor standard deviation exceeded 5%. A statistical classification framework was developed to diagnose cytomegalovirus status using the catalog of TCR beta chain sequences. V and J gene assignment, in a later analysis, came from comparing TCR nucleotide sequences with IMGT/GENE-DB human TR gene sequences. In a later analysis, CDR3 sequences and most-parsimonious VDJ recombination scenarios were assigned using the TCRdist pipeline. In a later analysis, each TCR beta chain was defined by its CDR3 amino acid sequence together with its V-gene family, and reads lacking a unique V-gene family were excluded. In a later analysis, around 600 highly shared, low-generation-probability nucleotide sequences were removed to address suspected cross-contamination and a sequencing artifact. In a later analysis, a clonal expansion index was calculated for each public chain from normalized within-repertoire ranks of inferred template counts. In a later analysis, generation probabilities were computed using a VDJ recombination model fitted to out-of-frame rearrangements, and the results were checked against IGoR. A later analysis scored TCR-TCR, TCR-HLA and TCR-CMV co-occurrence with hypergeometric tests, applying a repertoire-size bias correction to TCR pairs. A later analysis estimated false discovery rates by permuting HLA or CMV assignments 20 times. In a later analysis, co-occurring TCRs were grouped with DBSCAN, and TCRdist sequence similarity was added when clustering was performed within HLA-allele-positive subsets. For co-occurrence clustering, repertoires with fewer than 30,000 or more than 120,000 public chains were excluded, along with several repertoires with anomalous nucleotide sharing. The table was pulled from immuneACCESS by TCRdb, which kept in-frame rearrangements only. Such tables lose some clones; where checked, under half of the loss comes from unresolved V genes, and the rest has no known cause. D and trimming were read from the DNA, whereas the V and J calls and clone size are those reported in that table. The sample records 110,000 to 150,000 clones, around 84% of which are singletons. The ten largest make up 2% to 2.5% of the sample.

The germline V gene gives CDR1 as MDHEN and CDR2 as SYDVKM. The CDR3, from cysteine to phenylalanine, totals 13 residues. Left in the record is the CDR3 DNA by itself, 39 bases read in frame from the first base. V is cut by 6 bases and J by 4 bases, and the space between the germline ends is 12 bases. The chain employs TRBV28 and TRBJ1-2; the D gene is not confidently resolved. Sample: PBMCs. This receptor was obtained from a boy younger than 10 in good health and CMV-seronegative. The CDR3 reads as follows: CASSPPPGYGYTF. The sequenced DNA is TGTGCCAGCAGCCCTCCCCCAGGCTATGGCTACACCTTC.